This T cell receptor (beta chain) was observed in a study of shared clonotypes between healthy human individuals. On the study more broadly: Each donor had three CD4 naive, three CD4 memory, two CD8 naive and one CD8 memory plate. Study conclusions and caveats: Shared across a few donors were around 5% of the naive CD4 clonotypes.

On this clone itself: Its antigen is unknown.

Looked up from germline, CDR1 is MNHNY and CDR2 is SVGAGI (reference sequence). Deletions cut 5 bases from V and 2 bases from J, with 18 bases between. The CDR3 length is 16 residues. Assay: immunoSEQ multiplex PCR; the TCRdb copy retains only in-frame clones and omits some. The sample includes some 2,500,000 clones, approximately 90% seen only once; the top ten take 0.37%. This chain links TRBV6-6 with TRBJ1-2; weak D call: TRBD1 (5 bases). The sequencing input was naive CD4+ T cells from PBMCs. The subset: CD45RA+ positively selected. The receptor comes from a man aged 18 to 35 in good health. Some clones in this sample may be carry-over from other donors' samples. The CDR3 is CASSPEPGGENYGYTF. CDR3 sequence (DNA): TGTGCCAGCAGTCCCGAACCTGGGGGGGAGAACTATGGCTACACCTTC.